This is a list of T cell receptor beta chains from one sample in a study of regulatory T cells in long-lasting Graves disease. Each CDR3 protein gets one entry after TCRdb re-called the multiplex PCR reads with MiXCR. The sample includes about 530,000 distinct CDR3 sequences, 15% to 20% of them seen just once. The same specimen was also included in a second study, on T cells in Graves' hyperthyroidism and ophthalmopathy.

The sample in question was peripheral blood mononuclear cells (PBMCs), obtained at new diagnosis, from a patient treated with antithyroid drugs. These receptors originate from a middle-aged woman with Graves disease. Both conserved end residues are part of each CDR3. D genes are given only for firm matches. Not all rows give a size; the values are once, few, many and, for expanded clones, a class.

d_gene	abundance	v_gene	j_gene	CDR3aa	CDR3nt
-	-	TRBV19	TRBJ2-6	CASATGFSGANVLTF	TGTGCCAGTGCTACAGGGTTCTCTGGGGCCAACGTCCTGACTTTC
-	many	TRBV10-3	TRBJ1-5	CAISVTEDQPQHF	TGTGCCATCAGCGTGACAGAGGATCAGCCCCAGCATTTT
-	-	TRBV11-2	TRBJ2-5	CASSSLWGGPQETQYF	TGTGCCAGCAGCTCCCTTTGGGGGGGCCCCCAAGAGACCCAGTACTTC
TRBD1	many	TRBV10-3	TRBJ1-2	CAISEDRGLYGYTF	TGTGCCATCAGTGAGGACAGGGGGCTCTATGGCTACACCTTC
-	many	TRBV11-2	TRBJ1-5	CASSLAPDYNQPQHF	TGTGCCAGCAGCTTAGCCCCAGATTACAATCAGCCCCAGCATTTT
-	-	TRBV4-1	TRBJ2-5	CASSQESGRAKTETQYF	TGCGCCAGCAGCCAAGAATCGGGGCGGGCTAAGACAGAGACCCAGTACTTC
TRBD1	-	TRBV10-1	TRBJ2-2	CASSEGQGGTGELFF	TGCGCCAGCAGTGAGGGACAGGGTGGCACCGGGGAGCTGTTTTTT
-	many	TRBV2	TRBJ1-5	CASGGDKNQPQHF	TGTGCCAGCGGAGGGGACAAAAATCAGCCCCAGCATTTT
-	-	TRBV7-9	TRBJ2-7	CASSFVDASSYEQYF	TGTGCCAGCAGCTTTGTGGACGCGAGCTCCTACGAGCAGTACTTC
-	-	TRBV10-3	TRBJ1-5	CAISEVKGLYSNQPQHF	TGTGCCATCAGTGAGGTCAAGGGGCTTTATAGCAATCAGCCCCAGCATTTT
-	many	TRBV3-1	TRBJ2-1	CASSQGLGPQYNEQFF	TGTGCCAGCAGCCAAGGTTTAGGGCCACAGTACAATGAGCAGTTCTTC
-	many	TRBV2	TRBJ2-2	CASDSGNTGELFF	TGTGCCAGTGACAGTGGTAACACCGGGGAGCTGTTTTTT
-	-	TRBV7-2	TRBJ1-5	CASSLRGRDTYSNQPQHF	TGTGCCAGCAGCTTAAGAGGCCGGGATACCTATAGCAATCAGCCCCAGCATTTT
-	many	TRBV28	TRBJ1-1	CASRTRRARGAFF	TGTGCCAGCAGGACCCGGCGCGCCCGGGGGGCTTTCTTT
TRBD2	many	TRBV3-1	TRBJ2-3	CASSQWKRGAVRSTDTQYF	TGTGCCAGCAGCCAATGGAAGCGGGGGGCGGTTAGAAGCACAGATACGCAGTATTTT
TRBD1	-	TRBV20-1	TRBJ2-7	CSAPGQGTEQYF	TGCAGTGCTCCGGGACAGGGTACCGAGCAGTACTTC
-	-	TRBV2	TRBJ2-3	CASTPHRVLSGTDTQYF	TGTGCCAGCACCCCGCACCGGGTCCTCTCAGGAACAGATACGCAGTATTTT
-	few	TRBV18	TRBJ1-4	CASSPPPGPRNEKLFF	TGTGCCAGCTCACCACCACCGGGGCCGAGAAATGAAAAACTGTTTTTT
-	few	TRBV19	TRBJ2-6	CASSIEGNGANVLTF	TGTGCCAGTAGTATTGAGGGAAACGGGGCCAACGTCCTGACTTTC
-	-	TRBV6-1	TRBJ1-5	CASSDRGSAHF	TGTGCCAGCAGTGACCGGGGCTCAGCTCATTTT
-	many	TRBV12-3/TRBV12-4	TRBJ2-5	CASSLWGKETQYF	TGTGCCAGCAGTTTGTGGGGAAAGGAGACCCAGTACTTC
-	-	TRBV5-1	TRBJ2-3	CASSFIWGVTTDTQYF	TGCGCCAGCAGCTTTATCTGGGGGGTAACGACAGATACGCAGTATTTT
-	many	TRBV11-2	TRBJ2-5	CASSTRTVQETQYF	TGTGCCAGCAGCACCCGGACAGTTCAAGAGACCCAGTACTTC
-	-	TRBV29-1	TRBJ2-5	CSVVSGVKETQYF	TGCAGCGTTGTATCGGGGGTTAAAGAGACCCAGTACTTC
TRBD1	-	TRBV6-1	TRBJ2-3	CASTRAGTGGDTQYF	TGTGCCAGCACCCGCGCCGGGACAGGGGGCGATACGCAGTATTTT
-	-	TRBV6-2/TRBV6-3	TRBJ2-5	CATLGGPTGETQYF	TGTGCCACACTGGGGGGTCCTACAGGGGAGACCCAGTACTTC
-	few	TRBV10-1	TRBJ2-3	CASSEAQGTDTQYF	TGCGCCAGCAGTGAAGCACAGGGCACAGATACGCAGTATTTT
-	many	TRBV10-3	TRBJ1-2	CAISESGAAYGYTF	TGTGCCATCAGTGAGTCAGGGGCGGCCTATGGCTACACCTTC
TRBD2	many	TRBV27	TRBJ2-1	CASSLGLAGGGGSYNEQFF	TGTGCCAGCAGTCTGGGACTAGCGGGGGGCGGGGGGTCCTACAATGAGCAGTTCTTC
-	many	TRBV28	TRBJ2-7	CASSRAHEQYF	TGTGCCAGCAGCCGGGCTCACGAGCAGTACTTC
TRBD1	many	TRBV3-1	TRBJ1-2	CASSLSDRVNYGYTF	TGTGCCAGCAGCCTATCGGACAGGGTTAACTATGGCTACACCTTC
-	few	TRBV6-4	TRBJ2-3	CASSDRGARTDTQYF	TGTGCCAGCAGTGACCGGGGGGCTCGCACAGATACGCAGTATTTT
TRBD1	-	TRBV3-1	TRBJ2-7	CASSQGWGQGYEQYF	TGTGCCAGCAGCCAAGGGTGGGGACAGGGCTACGAGCAGTACTTC
-	-	TRBV6-2/TRBV6-3	TRBJ2-3	CASSLQGPTDTQYF	TGTGCCAGCAGCCTACAGGGCCCCACAGATACGCAGTATTTT
-	many	TRBV29-1	TRBJ1-2	CSVRHSSNYGYTF	TGCAGCGTTCGGCACAGCTCTAACTATGGCTACACCTTC
-	-	TRBV30	TRBJ2-2	CAWSGGGRYTGELFF	TGTGCCTGGAGCGGAGGGGGCAGGTACACCGGGGAGCTGTTTTTT
-	-	TRBV29-1	TRBJ2-1	CSVAQSGSTFF	TGCAGCGTTGCCCAGAGTGGAAGCACGTTCTTC
-	few	TRBV27	TRBJ2-1	CADGSFAGLSYNEQFF	TGTGCCGACGGGTCCTTTGCGGGTCTGTCCTACAATGAGCAGTTCTTC
TRBD1	many	TRBV12-3/TRBV12-4	TRBJ1-3	CASSDRASGNTIYF	TGTGCCAGCAGTGACAGGGCGTCTGGAAACACCATATATTTT
-	-	TRBV5-1	TRBJ2-3	CASSGMAGSVTDTQYF	TGCGCCAGCTCCGGCATGGCAGGCTCTGTGACAGATACGCAGTATTTT
-	-	TRBV7-9	TRBJ2-6	CASSPRLAENSGANVLTF	TGTGCCAGCAGCCCCCGGCTGGCAGAGAACTCTGGGGCCAACGTCCTGACTTTC
-	many	TRBV2	TRBJ2-5	CASSGEAQETQYF	TGTGCCAGCAGTGGGGAAGCCCAAGAGACCCAGTACTTC
-	many	TRBV27	TRBJ2-1	CASSSSGFNEQFF	TGTGCCAGCAGTTCTTCAGGGTTCAATGAGCAGTTCTTC
-	-	TRBV29-1	TRBJ1-2	CSVHGTAYGYTF	TGCAGCGTGCACGGGACGGCCTATGGCTACACCTTC
-	-	TRBV13	TRBJ1-2	CASSLREGGNYGYTF	TGTGCCAGCAGCTTAAGAGAGGGGGGCAACTATGGCTACACCTTC
-	few	TRBV20-1	TRBJ1-2	CSARDRGSLAGYTF	TGCAGTGCTAGAGATCGGGGTTCCCTTGCTGGCTACACCTTC
TRBD1	many	TRBV7-8	TRBJ2-3	CASRTGWGTDTQYF	TGTGCCAGCAGGACAGGGTGGGGCACAGATACGCAGTATTTT
-	-	TRBV3-1	TRBJ2-3	CASSQGLNPKGDTQYF	TGTGCCAGCAGCCAAGGGCTCAACCCCAAAGGAGATACGCAGTATTTT
TRBD1	many	TRBV24-1	TRBJ1-2	CATSEPGGNGYTF	TGTGCCACCAGTGAACCAGGGGGCAATGGCTACACCTTC
TRBD2	many	TRBV20-1	TRBJ2-3	CSATRRGDARADTQYF	TGCAGTGCCACCAGGCGGGGGGACGCCCGTGCAGATACGCAGTATTTT
-	many	TRBV6-5	TRBJ2-7	CASSYRQGGKDEQYF	TGTGCCAGCAGTTACCGCCAGGGTGGAAAGGACGAGCAGTACTTC
-	many	TRBV7-9	TRBJ2-3	CASSLADSGPYTDTQYF	TGTGCCAGCAGCTTAGCCGACTCTGGACCGTACACAGATACGCAGTATTTT
-	-	TRBV14	TRBJ2-1	CASSQDLRRGPYNEQFF	TGTGCCAGCAGCCAAGATTTGAGGCGGGGGCCATACAATGAGCAGTTCTTC
-	-	TRBV12-3/TRBV12-4	TRBJ1-6	CASSLQGWGSPLHF	TGTGCCAGCAGTTTACAGGGCTGGGGTTCACCCCTCCACTTT
-	-	TRBV2	TRBJ2-5	CAREQGKTQYF	TGTGCCAGAGAACAGGGAAAGACCCAGTACTTC
TRBD2	few	TRBV5-1	TRBJ2-5	CASSWGLAGDMYQETQYF	TGCGCCAGCAGCTGGGGACTAGCGGGGGACATGTACCAAGAGACCCAGTACTTC
-	-	TRBV4-1	TRBJ1-5	CASSQGQDEPQHF	TGCGCCAGCAGCCAAGGACAGGATGAGCCCCAGCATTTT
-	many	TRBV30	TRBJ1-3	CAWSVGGFSGNTIYF	TGTGCCTGGAGTGTTGGGGGATTCTCTGGAAACACCATATATTTT
-	-	TRBV28	TRBJ1-5	CASRLGVSNQPQHF	TGTGCCAGCAGGTTAGGGGTTAGCAATCAGCCCCAGCATTTT